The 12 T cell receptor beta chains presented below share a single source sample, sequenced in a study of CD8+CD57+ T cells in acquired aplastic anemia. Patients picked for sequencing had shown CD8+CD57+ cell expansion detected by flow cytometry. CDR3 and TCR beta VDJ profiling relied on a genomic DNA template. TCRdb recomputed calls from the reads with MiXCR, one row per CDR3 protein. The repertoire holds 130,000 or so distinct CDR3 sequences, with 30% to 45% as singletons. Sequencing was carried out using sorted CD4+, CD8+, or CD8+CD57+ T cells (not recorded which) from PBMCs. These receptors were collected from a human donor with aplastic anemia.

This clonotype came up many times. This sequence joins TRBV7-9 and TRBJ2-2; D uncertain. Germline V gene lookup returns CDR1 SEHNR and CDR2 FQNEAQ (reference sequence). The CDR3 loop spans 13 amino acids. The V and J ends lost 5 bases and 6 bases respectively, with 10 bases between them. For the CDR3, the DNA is TGTGCCAGCAGCCCTTCCCCGCCCGGGGAGCTGTTTTTT. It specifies CASSPSPPGELFF. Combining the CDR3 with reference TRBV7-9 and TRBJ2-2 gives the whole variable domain DTGVSQNPRHKITKRGQNVTFRCDPISEHNRLYWYRQTLGQGPEFLTYFQNEAQLEKSRLLSDRFSAERPKGSFSTLEIQRTEQGDSAMYLCASSPSPPGELFFGEGSRLTVL.

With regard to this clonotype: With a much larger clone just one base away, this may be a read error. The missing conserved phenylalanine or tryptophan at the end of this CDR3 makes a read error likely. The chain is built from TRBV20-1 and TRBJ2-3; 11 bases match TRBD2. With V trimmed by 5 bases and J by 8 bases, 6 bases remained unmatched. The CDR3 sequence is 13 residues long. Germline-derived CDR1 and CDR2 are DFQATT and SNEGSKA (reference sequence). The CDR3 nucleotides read TGCAGTGCTGTTAGCGGGGGGGCCGGTACGCAGTATCTT. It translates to CSAVSGGAGTQYL.

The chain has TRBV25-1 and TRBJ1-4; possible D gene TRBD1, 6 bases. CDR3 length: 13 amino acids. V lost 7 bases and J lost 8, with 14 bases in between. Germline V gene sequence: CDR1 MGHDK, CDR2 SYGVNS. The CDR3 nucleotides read TGTGCCAGCAATACGCTGGGGACAGAAAAACTGTTTTTT. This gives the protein CASNTLGTEKLFF.

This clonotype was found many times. CDR3 sequence reads: CASSFLPGQGNTGELFF. The DNA of the CDR3 is TGTGCCAGCAGCTTCTTACCGGGACAGGGGAACACCGGGGAGCTGTTTTTT. The rearrangement links TRBV11-2 to TRBJ2-2; 9 nucleotides agree with TRBD1. CDR1 SGHAT and CDR2 FQNNGV come from the germline V gene. With 3 bases clipped from V and 1 base from J, the junction kept 6 bases outside the gene matches. The CDR3 is 17 amino acids.

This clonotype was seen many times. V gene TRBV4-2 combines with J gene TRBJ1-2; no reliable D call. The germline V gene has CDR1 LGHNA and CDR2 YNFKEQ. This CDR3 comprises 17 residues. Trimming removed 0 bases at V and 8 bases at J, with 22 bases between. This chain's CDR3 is CASSQEGGLISPRGYTF. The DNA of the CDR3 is TGTGCCAGCAGCCAAGAAGGAGGTCTCATATCACCCCGGGGCTACACCTTC.

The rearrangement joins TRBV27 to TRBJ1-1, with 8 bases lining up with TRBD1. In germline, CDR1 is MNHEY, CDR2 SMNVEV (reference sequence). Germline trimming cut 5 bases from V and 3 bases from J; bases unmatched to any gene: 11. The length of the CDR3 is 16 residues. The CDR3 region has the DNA TGTGCCAGCAGTCCCCACAGGACAGGGAAGGACACTGAAGCTTTCTTT. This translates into CASSPHRTGKDTEAFF.

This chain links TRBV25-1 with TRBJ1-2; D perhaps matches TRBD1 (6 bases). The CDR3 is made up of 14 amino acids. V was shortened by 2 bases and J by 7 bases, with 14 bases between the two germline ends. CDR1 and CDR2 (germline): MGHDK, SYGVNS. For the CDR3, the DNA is TGTGCCAGCAGTGAACCCCAGGGGAGGCGTGGCTACACCTTC. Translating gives CASSEPQGRRGYTF.

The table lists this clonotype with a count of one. CDR3 bases: TGCGCCAGCAGCTTGGCCGAGGATCAGCCCCAGCATTTT. It encodes CASSLAEDQPQHF. The rearrangement links TRBV5-1 to TRBJ1-5; no clear D. CDR1 is SGHRS and CDR2 is YFSETQ in the germline V gene. The CDR3 covers 13 residues. Trimming removed 0 bases at V and 5 bases at J, with 6 bases between.

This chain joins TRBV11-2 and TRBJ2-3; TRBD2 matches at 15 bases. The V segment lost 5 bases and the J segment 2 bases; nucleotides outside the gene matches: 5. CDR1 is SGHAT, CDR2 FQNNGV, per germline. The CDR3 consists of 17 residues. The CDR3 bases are TGTGCCAGCAGCCCAGGACTAGCGGGGGGGATCACAGATACGCAGTATTTT. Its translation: CASSPGLAGGITDTQYF.

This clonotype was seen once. CDR3 sequence reads: CAISSRHGYNEQFF. Here the CDR3 DNA reads TGTGCCATCAGTTCGCGACACGGATACAATGAGCAGTTCTTC. The chain carries TRBV10-3 and TRBJ2-1; D remains ambiguous. The germline gives CDR1 ENHRY, CDR2 SYGVKD. This CDR3 contains 14 residues. V dropped 5 bases and J dropped 4 bases, with 12 bases sitting between them.

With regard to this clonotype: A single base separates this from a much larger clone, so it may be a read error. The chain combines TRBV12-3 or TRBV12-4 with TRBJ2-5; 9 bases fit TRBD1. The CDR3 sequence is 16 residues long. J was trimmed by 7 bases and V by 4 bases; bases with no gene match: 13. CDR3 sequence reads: CASSSRDRAISGTQYF. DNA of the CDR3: TGTGCCAGCAGTTCTCGGGACAGGGCCATCTCAGGGACCCAGTACTTC.

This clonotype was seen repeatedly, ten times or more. CDR3 DNA sequence: TGTGCCAGCAGCCAAGGCCAAGTTGCCTACAATGAGCAGTTCTTC. Amino acids: CASSQGQVAYNEQFF. The chain recombines TRBV14 with TRBJ2-1; no definite D call. This CDR3 contains 15 residues. Germline-derived CDR1 and CDR2 are SGHDN and FVKESK. V lost 1 base and J lost 2, with 9 bases in between.